A single sample gave rise to the 10 T cell receptor beta chains below, sequenced in a study of yellow fever vaccine responses in identical twins. One entry per CDR3 protein, called by TCRdb with MiXCR from the RT-PCR reads. Here the sample spans approximately 9,600 distinct CDR3 sequences, roughly 83% being singletons. The sample consisted of T cells from blood (PBMCs), unsorted or a sorted subset (not recorded which), taken before or after yellow fever vaccination (not recorded which). The receptors were sampled from a woman between 18 and 30 years old who received the yellow fever vaccine.

V usage is TRBV28 and J usage is TRBJ2-2; D gene uncertain. The CDR3 is 15 amino acids. Germline CDR1 is MDHEN and CDR2 is SYDVKM. V lost 6 bases and J 1 base, leaving 12 bases between the germline ends. The CDR3 is CASRSYSRNTGELFF. The CDR3 DNA sequence: TGTGCCAGCAGAAGTTATAGCCGGAACACCGGGGAGCTGTTTTTT.

The chain uses TRBV29-1 and TRBJ2-1; possible D gene TRBD2, 6 bases. Germline V gene data show CDR1 as SQVTM and CDR2 as ANQGSEA. There are 12 residues in the CDR3. The V and J ends lost 4 bases and 9 bases respectively, with 13 bases between them. CDR3 DNA: TGCAGCGTTGCCGGGACTCCTAGTGAGCAGTTCTTC. Encoded protein: CSVAGTPSEQFF.

The J gene is TRBJ2-2, the V gene TRBV14; D is ambiguous. V was pared by 1 base and J by 3 bases, with 9 bases between. Per the germline V gene, CDR1 is SGHDN and CDR2 is FVKESK. CDR3 length: 15 residues. The CDR3 loop is CASSQVNTHTGELFF. The CDR3 DNA is TGTGCCAGCAGCCAAGTTAACACACACACCGGGGAGCTGTTTTTT.

The J gene is TRBJ2-1, the V gene TRBV29-1; perhaps TRBD2 as D (6 bases). The V end lost 4 bases, the J end lost 7 bases, and 14 bases lay between the germline ends. This CDR3 has 13 residues. Per germline, CDR1 SQVTM and CDR2 ANQGSEA. The CDR3: CSVAMGRGNEQFF. The CDR3 nucleotides are TGCAGCGTTGCAATGGGGCGGGGAAATGAGCAGTTCTTC.

The V and J genes are TRBV29-1 and TRBJ2-1; 8 bases are a match to TRBD1. The CDR3 extends over 15 amino acids. Germline V gene sequence: CDR1 SQVTM, CDR2 ANQGSEA. The J segment lost 2 bases and the V segment lost 6 bases, leaving 9 bases of the junction unmatched. The CDR3 loop reads CSVETGEKAYNEQFF. DNA for the CDR3: TGCAGCGTAGAGACAGGGGAGAAAGCCTACAATGAGCAGTTCTTC.

This clonotype showed up just once. The CDR3 sequence: CASSLEFSGYQETQYF. CDR3 nucleotide sequence: TGTGCCAGCAGCTTAGAGTTTAGCGGGTACCAAGAGACCCAGTACTTC. The chain recombines TRBV11-3 with TRBJ2-5, with TRBD2 matching 7 bases. V dropped 0 bases and J dropped 0; count of bases not matched to a gene: 4. The CDR3 spans 16 residues. From germline, CDR1 is SGHNT and CDR2 YENEEA.

This sequence joins TRBV11-1 and TRBJ2-5; unclear D gene. The CDR3 sequence is 15 residues long. Germline V CDR1 and CDR2: SGHAT, FQDESV (reference sequence). Trimming shortened V by 6 bases and J by 5 bases, and 19 bases separated the two germline ends. CDR3 sequence reads: CASSSQRPIPETQYF. In DNA form, the CDR3 reads TGTGCCAGCAGTTCGCAGCGACCCATCCCCGAGACCCAGTACTTC.

This sequence joins TRBV5-1 and TRBJ2-1; the match to TRBD1 covers 11 bases. Germline V gene sequence: CDR1 SGHRS, CDR2 YFSETQ. CDR3 length: 15 residues. J was trimmed by 3 bases and V by 4 bases; bases with no gene match: 3. In DNA form, the CDR3 reads TGCGCCAGCAGCCCCGGGACAGGGGGCTACAATGAGCAGTTCTTC. The encoded protein is CASSPGTGGYNEQFF.

The chain couples TRBV2 to TRBJ2-3; TRBD1 is a possible D gene (5 bases). V was pared by 7 bases and J by 0 bases, with 8 bases between. The CDR3 has 13 residues. Germline V gene data show CDR1 as SNHLY and CDR2 as FYNNEI. This chain's CDR3 is CASTRVSTDTQYF. In DNA form, the CDR3 reads TGTGCCAGCACCAGGGTTAGCACAGATACGCAGTATTTT.

The V and J genes are TRBV2 and TRBJ2-1, with D hard to call. Deletions cut 5 bases from V and 0 bases from J, with 11 bases between. The CDR3 is made up of 15 amino acids. Germline CDR1 is SNHLY and CDR2 is FYNNEI. CDR3 amino acids: CASSKELSSYNEQFF. The CDR3 coding sequence is TGTGCCAGCAGTAAAGAGTTGAGCTCCTACAATGAGCAGTTCTTC.